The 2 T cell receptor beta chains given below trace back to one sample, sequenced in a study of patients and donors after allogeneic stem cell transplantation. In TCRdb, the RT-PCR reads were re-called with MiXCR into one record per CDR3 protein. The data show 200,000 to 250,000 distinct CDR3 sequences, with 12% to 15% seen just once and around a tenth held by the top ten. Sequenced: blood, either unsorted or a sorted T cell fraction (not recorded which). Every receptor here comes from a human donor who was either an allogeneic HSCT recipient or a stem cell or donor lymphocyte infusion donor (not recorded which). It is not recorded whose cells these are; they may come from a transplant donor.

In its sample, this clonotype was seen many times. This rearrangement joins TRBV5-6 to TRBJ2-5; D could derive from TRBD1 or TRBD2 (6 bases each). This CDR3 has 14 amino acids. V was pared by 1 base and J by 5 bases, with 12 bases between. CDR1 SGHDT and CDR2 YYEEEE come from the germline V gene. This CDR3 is CASSLTGGAETQYF. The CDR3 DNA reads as TGTGCCAGCAGCTTGACCGGGGGCGCCGAGACCCAGTACTTC.

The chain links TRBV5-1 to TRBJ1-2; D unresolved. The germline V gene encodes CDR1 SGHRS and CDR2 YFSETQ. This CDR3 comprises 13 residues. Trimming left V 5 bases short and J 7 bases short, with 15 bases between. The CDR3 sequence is CASSPGRSAGYTF. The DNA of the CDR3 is TGCGCCAGCAGTCCCGGCCGTAGCGCTGGCTACACCTTC.